These 25 T cell receptor beta chains share one sample of origin, sequenced in a study of shared clonotypes between healthy human individuals. The protocol was immunoSEQ multiplex PCR, while the TCRdb copy is restricted to in-frame clones and leaves out a portion. The repertoire has around 2.3 million clones, approximately 94% of them found once; the top ten carry roughly 0.13%. Source material: naive CD4+ T cells sorted from blood. Subset here: CD45RA+ positively selected. Receptor source: a man between 18 and 29 years old in good health.

This CDR3 reads CASSYGRTGAREKLFF. CDR3 DNA: TGTGCCAGCAGTTACGGACGGACAGGAGCGAGGGAAAAACTGTTTTTT. The chain joins TRBV6-5 to TRBJ1-4; 7 bases agree with TRBD1. The CDR3 covers 16 residues. The V segment lost 2 bases and the J segment 8 bases; nucleotides outside the gene matches: 11. Germline V gene sequence: CDR1 MNHEY, CDR2 SVGAGI.

This chain uses TRBV14 with TRBJ2-5; the match to TRBD1 covers 7 bases. This CDR3 is built from 17 residues. V was clipped by 1 base and J by 2 bases; unmatched bases: 10. Germline assignment: CDR1 SGHDN and CDR2 FVKESK. The CDR3 sequence: CASSQGKGTAPQETQYF. DNA for the CDR3: TGTGCCAGCAGCCAAGGAAAGGGGACAGCCCCACAAGAGACCCAGTACTTC.

The chain uses TRBV9 and TRBJ2-2; D is undetermined. This CDR3 has 15 residues. CDR1 and CDR2 (germline): SGDLS, YYNGEE. Deletions cut 0 bases from V and 5 bases from J, with 11 bases between. CDR3 DNA: TGTGCCAGCAGCGTAGCCCCTGATGGAACCGGGGAGCTGTTTTTT. Translation: CASSVAPDGTGELFF.

CDR3 protein: CASFSPAGGLGYSPLHF. The CDR3 DNA follows: TGTGCCAGCTTTTCCCCAGCGGGGGGGCTCGGATATTCACCCCTCCACTTT. This chain uses TRBV28 with TRBJ1-6; D perhaps matches TRBD1 (6 bases). Trimming shortened V by 8 bases and J by 8 bases, and 25 bases separated the two germline ends. The CDR3 has 17 residues. Germline loops: CDR1 MDHEN, CDR2 SYDVKM.

The CDR3 loop is CASSLFRLGYTF. CDR3 nucleotide sequence: TGTGCCAGCAGTTTATTCCGGCTGGGCTACACCTTC. This sequence joins TRBV28 and TRBJ1-2; no clear D. V was shortened by 1 base and J by 8 bases, with 8 bases between the two germline ends. Germline loops: CDR1 MDHEN, CDR2 SYDVKM. This CDR3 contains 12 residues.

This clone was seen a single time. CDR3 region: CSAIYRDRPTGELFF. CDR3 DNA: TGCAGCGCCATTTACCGGGACAGACCCACCGGGGAGCTGTTTTTT. The rearrangement uses TRBV29-1 and TRBJ2-2; 7 nucleotides line up with TRBD1. The ends lost 7 bases at V and 4 bases at J; junction bases unmatched: 12. The CDR3 consists of 15 residues. Germline V lookup: CDR1 SQVTM, CDR2 ANQGSEA.

The chain couples TRBV7-6 to TRBJ2-5; 12 bases match TRBD2. V was pared by 5 bases and J by 6 bases, with 10 bases of the junction left unmatched. This CDR3 spans 16 amino acids. The germline gives CDR1 SGHVS, CDR2 FNYEAQ. CDR3 amino acids: CASSETSGSGKKTQYF. Written as DNA, the CDR3 is TGTGCCAGCAGCGAGACTAGCGGGAGTGGTAAAAAGACCCAGTACTTC.

The chain recombines TRBV30 with TRBJ2-5; D is uncertain. V lost 4 bases to trimming and J lost 5 bases, with 8 bases between them. Germline V gene sequence: CDR1 GTSNPN, CDR2 SVGIG (reference sequence). The CDR3 sequence is 11 residues long. DNA for the CDR3: TGTGCCTGGACCCCCGGGGAGACCCAGTACTTC. Encoded protein: CAWTPGETQYF.

This chain joins TRBV19 and TRBJ1-2, with a tentative D call TRBD1 (5 bases). The CDR3 consists of 13 residues. Between the trimmed V and J ends, which lost 7 bases and 0 bases, there was a span of 9 bases. The V gene's germline CDR1 is LNHDA and CDR2 SQIVND (reference sequence). CDR3 region: CASNMGPNYGYTF. CDR3 DNA: TGTGCCAGTAACATGGGGCCTAACTATGGCTACACCTTC.

This chain connects TRBV6-1 to TRBJ1-3; no clear D. The germline V gene encodes CDR1 MNHNS and CDR2 SASEGT. The CDR3 has 12 amino acids. Trimming took 10 bases from V and 0 from J, leaving 7 bases between them. The CDR3 DNA follows: TGTGCCACACCAGCCTCTGGAAACACCATATATTTT. Translated, it gives CATPASGNTIYF.

The chain is built from TRBV28 and TRBJ1-1; the D gene is possibly TRBD1 (5 bases). The germline V and J ends were trimmed by 2 bases and 4 bases, with 11 bases remaining between them. The CDR3 extends over 14 amino acids. Germline CDR1 MDHEN, CDR2 SYDVKM. Here the CDR3 reads CASSLQGGSTEAFF. CDR3 coding DNA: TGTGCCAGCAGTTTACAGGGTGGGAGCACTGAAGCTTTCTTT.

Details on this clone: The sample has other DNA sequences that encode this CDR3 too. V is TRBV6-5 and J is TRBJ1-2, with D tentatively TRBD1 (6 bases). Germline V lookup: CDR1 MNHEY, CDR2 SVGAGI. The length of the CDR3 is 13 residues. V was trimmed by 6 bases and J by 2 bases, leaving 10 bases between them. The CDR3 spells CASRATGNYGYTF. CDR3 DNA: TGTGCCAGCAGAGCGACAGGCAACTATGGCTACACCTTC.

This clone was found a few times. J is TRBJ1-2 and V is TRBV30, with D maybe TRBD1 (5 bases). Germline CDR1 and CDR2: GTSNPN and SVGIG (reference sequence). The V gene lost 3 bases and the J gene lost 2 bases, with 10 bases spanning the gap. The CDR3 length is 13 residues. The CDR3 is CAWRPGRNYGYTF. The DNA of the CDR3 is TGTGCCTGGAGGCCGGGACGGAACTATGGCTACACCTTC.

The chain employs TRBV14 and TRBJ1-6, with a weak D call TRBD1 (6 bases). Germline V gene data show CDR1 as SGHDN and CDR2 as FVKESK. Trimming left V 1 base short and J 3 bases short, with 10 bases between. CDR3 length equals 16 residues. The CDR3 sequence is CASSQVGGLYNSPLHF. In DNA form, the CDR3 reads TGTGCCAGCAGCCAAGTTGGGGGCCTCTATAATTCACCCCTCCACTTT.

V is TRBV7-9 and J is TRBJ2-2, with D unclear. V dropped 5 bases and J dropped 0 bases, with 16 bases sitting between them. CDR3 length: 17 residues. In germline, CDR1 is SEHNR, CDR2 FQNEAQ (reference sequence). The CDR3 DNA sequence: TGTGCCAGCAGCCACGGTTGGCAGTTATCGAACACCGGGGAGCTGTTTTTT. It encodes CASSHGWQLSNTGELFF. Variable domain in full (rest from reference TRBV7-9 and TRBJ2-2): DTGVSQNPRHKITKRGQNVTFRCDPISEHNRLYWYRQTLGQGPEFLTYFQNEAQLEKSRLLSDRFSAERPKGSFSTLEIQRTEQGDSAMYLCASSHGWQLSNTGELFFGEGSRLTVL.

The chain links TRBV7-9 to TRBJ1-5; D not certain. Trimming pared 0 bases from V and 1 base from J, leaving 13 bases between. CDR1 is SEHNR, CDR2 FQNEAQ, per germline (reference sequence). This CDR3 region has 17 residues. This CDR3 is CASSLAPGGGSNQPQHF. CDR3 coding DNA: TGTGCCAGCAGCTTAGCCCCAGGAGGTGGAAGCAATCAGCCCCAGCATTTT.

This clone appeared once. The CDR3 DNA follows: TGTGCCAGCAGTCCTACGACAGGTAGCAATCAGCCCCAGCATTTT. Its protein product is CASSPTTGSNQPQHF. The gene calls are TRBV27 and TRBJ1-5; D is perhaps TRBD1 (6 bases). Germline values: CDR1 MNHEY, CDR2 SMNVEV (reference sequence). V was shortened by 5 bases and J by 0 bases, with 11 bases between the two germline ends. This CDR3 contains 15 residues.

About this clone itself: Other DNA sequences in the sample encode the same CDR3. The chain is built from TRBV6-1 and TRBJ1-4, with 8 nucleotides matching TRBD1. V shed 6 bases, J shed 7 bases, and the junction held 4 bases outside the gene matches. In germline, CDR1 is MNHNS, CDR2 SASEGT. CDR3 length: 13 amino acids. In DNA form, the CDR3 reads TGTGCCAGCAGCCGGACAGGGACTGAAAAACTGTTTTTT. This encodes CASSRTGTEKLFF.

The CDR3 protein is CASSQDVVGNTIYF. CDR3 nucleotides: TGTGCCAGCAGCCAAGACGTGGTTGGAAACACCATATATTTT. The chain combines TRBV14 with TRBJ1-3; D ambiguous. With 0 bases removed from V and 3 bases from J, the gap between germline ends came to 6 bases. The CDR3 is 14 residues long. Germline V gene sequence: CDR1 SGHDN, CDR2 FVKESK.

The chain combines TRBV19 with TRBJ1-2; 7 nucleotides line up with TRBD1. This CDR3 has 17 amino acids. The V gene end was trimmed by 3 bases and the J gene end by 5 bases; junction bases not matched to a gene: 15. CDR1 and CDR2 (germline): LNHDA, SQIVND (reference sequence). In nucleotides, the CDR3 is TGTGCCAGTAGTATCCTCGGATGGGACAGTCTTTCTTATGGCTACACCTTC. Amino acid sequence: CASSILGWDSLSYGYTF.

This rearrangement joins TRBV15 to TRBJ2-7; D is perhaps TRBD1 (6 bases). The CDR3 is made up of 15 amino acids. V was trimmed by 1 base and J by 2 bases, leaving 12 bases between them. Germline V gene sequence: CDR1 LNHNV, CDR2 YYDKDF (reference sequence). The DNA of the CDR3 is TGTGCCACCAGCAGAGGGAATACAGGGACCTACGAGCAGTACTTC. Its protein is CATSRGNTGTYEQYF. The full variable domain, in which reference TRBV15 and TRBJ2-7 provide the parts outside the CDR3, is DAMVIQNPRYQVTQFGKPVTLSCSQTLNHNVMYWYQQKSSQAPKLLFHYYDKDFNNEADTPDNFQSRRPNTSFCFLDIRSPGLGDTAMYLCATSRGNTGTYEQYFGPGTRLTVT.

The chain links TRBV7-9 to TRBJ2-7, with unresolved D. Germline assignment: CDR1 SEHNR and CDR2 FQNEAQ (reference sequence). V was shortened by 2 bases and J by 4 bases, with 6 bases between the two germline ends. This CDR3 contains 12 residues. CDR3 sequence reads: CASSLSQYEQYF. The DNA for the CDR3 is TGTGCCAGCAGCTTATCCCAGTACGAGCAGTACTTC.

This rearrangement joins TRBV30 to TRBJ2-7, with TRBD1 as a possible D gene (6 bases). CDR3 length equals 12 residues. Germline V gene data show CDR1 as GTSNPN and CDR2 as SVGIG (reference sequence). V was cut by 0 bases and J by 13 bases, with 16 bases left in between. The CDR3 DNA reads TGTGCCTGGAGTGTAAATAAGGACAGACAATACTTC. Translating gives CAWSVNKDRQYF. The full variable domain, rest sourced from reference TRBV30 and TRBJ2-7, is SQTIHQWPATLVQPVGSPLSLECTVEGTSNPNLYWYRQAAGRGLQLLFYSVGIGQISSEVPQNLSASRPQDRQFILSSKKLLLSDSGFYLCAWSVNKDRQYFGPGTRLTVT.

This chain links TRBV29-1 with TRBJ2-2, with TRBD2 identical over 15 bases. The CDR3 extends over 17 amino acids. The trim removed 6 bases at V and 0 bases at J, leaving 5 bases unmatched. Germline assignment: CDR1 SQVTM and CDR2 ANQGSEA. The CDR3 coding sequence is TGCAGCGTCGCGGGACTAGCGGGGGGACCGAACACCGGGGAGCTGTTTTTT. Translated, it gives CSVAGLAGGPNTGELFF.

The rearrangement links TRBV27 to TRBJ1-1; D is ambiguous. Trimming left V 4 bases short and J 1 base short, with 10 bases between. Germline V gene lookup returns CDR1 MNHEY and CDR2 SMNVEV (reference sequence). This CDR3 is 14 amino acids long. CDR3 coding DNA: TGTGCCAGCAGTTATACGCGAGGGAACACTGAAGCTTTCTTT. Translating it yields CASSYTRGNTEAFF.